A single sample gave rise to the 9 T cell receptor beta chains below, sequenced in a study of cytomegalovirus exposure and HLA in healthy donors. Repertoires were generated with immunoSEQ multiplex PCR, while TCRdb's copy carries only in-frame clones and drops some. The sample has about 150,000 clones; approximately 86% are singletons. The sequencing input was PBMCs. Source of these receptors: a human donor in good health.

The chain employs TRBV5-6 and TRBJ2-7, with a possible D match to TRBD2 (6 bases). This CDR3 has 15 residues. The V end was cut by 4 bases, the J end by 4 bases, with 18 bases between. Germline V gene lookup returns CDR1 SGHDT and CDR2 YYEEEE. The CDR3, as DNA: TGTGCCAGCAGCCCCGGGACTTCCCGATTATACGAGCAGTACTTC. Encoded protein: CASSPGTSRLYEQYF.

J is TRBJ2-1 and V is TRBV5-1; 14 bases fit TRBD2. The CDR3 is made up of 16 amino acids. V shed 6 bases and J 5 bases; nucleotides not matched to a gene: 7. Germline V gene lookup returns CDR1 SGHRS and CDR2 YFSETQ. The CDR3: CASMRGTSGGNNEQFF. CDR3 sequence (DNA): TGCGCCAGCATGCGAGGGACTAGCGGGGGAAACAATGAGCAGTTCTTC. Complete variable domain (other parts from reference TRBV5-1 and TRBJ2-1): KAGVTQTPRYLIKTRGQQVTLSCSPISGHRSVSWYQQTPGQGLQFLFEYFSETQRNKGNFPGRFSGRQFSNSRSEMNVSTLELGDSALYLCASMRGTSGGNNEQFFGPGTRLTVL.

This chain links TRBV25-1 with TRBJ1-4; 7 bases map to TRBD1. The V gene's germline CDR1 is MGHDK and CDR2 SYGVNS. The V gene end was trimmed by 3 bases and the J gene end by 7 bases; junction bases not matched to a gene: 14. The CDR3 consists of 17 residues. CDR3 residues: CASSDPQGVQEGEKLFF. For the CDR3, the DNA is TGTGCCAGCAGTGACCCCCAGGGGGTCCAAGAGGGTGAAAAACTGTTTTTT.

V gene TRBV19 combines with J gene TRBJ1-6; D gene unclear. This CDR3 is 14 amino acids long. The V end lost 6 bases, the J end lost 7 bases, and 13 bases lay between the germline ends. CDR1 is LNHDA, CDR2 SQIVND, per germline (reference sequence). This chain's CDR3 is CASRTGNKNSPLHF. The CDR3 nucleotides read TGTGCCAGTAGGACCGGGAACAAGAATTCACCCCTCCACTTT.

The chain employs TRBV5-5 and TRBJ2-6, with D uncertain. The CDR3 contains 17 residues. The V gene's germline CDR1 is SGHKS and CDR2 YYEKEE (reference sequence). V was cut by 0 bases and J by 0 bases, with 10 bases left in between. The CDR3 here is CASSLAGASSGANVLTF. The CDR3 DNA reads as TGTGCCAGCAGCTTGGCTGGAGCAAGCTCTGGGGCCAACGTCCTGACTTTC.

This CDR3 reads CASSQDRQGGLRYTGELFF. CDR3 nucleotides: TGCGCCAGCAGCCAAGATAGACAGGGGGGACTTAGGTACACCGGGGAGCTGTTTTTT. V gene TRBV4-1 combines with J gene TRBJ2-2, with 9 bases lining up with TRBD1. Unmatched junction bases numbered 11, after V lost 0 bases and J lost 3 bases. This CDR3 is built from 19 residues. The germline CDR1 and CDR2 sequences are MGHRA and YSYEKL.

This chain connects TRBV6-5 to TRBJ1-2, with D perhaps matching TRBD1 (5 bases). The V end was cut by 7 bases, the J end by 4 bases, with 16 bases between. From germline, CDR1 is MNHEY and CDR2 SVGAGI. The CDR3 length is 14 residues. The CDR3 is CASMRGSGIYGYTF. For the CDR3, the DNA is TGTGCCAGCATGCGGGGGTCAGGGATCTATGGCTACACCTTC.

The rearrangement uses TRBV27 and TRBJ2-1, with 10 bases matching TRBD1. The CDR3 totals 16 residues. V was clipped by 5 bases and J by 5 bases; unmatched bases: 9. Germline values: CDR1 MNHEY, CDR2 SMNVEV (reference sequence). CDR3 DNA: TGTGCCAGCAGTCTGACCGGGACAGGGGCGGACAATGAGCAGTTCTTC. The encoded protein is CASSLTGTGADNEQFF.

J is TRBJ1-5 and V is TRBV15; a weak D match, TRBD1 (6 bases). The CDR3 loop spans 15 amino acids. V lost 1 base to trimming and J lost 6 bases, with 13 bases between them. CDR1 is LNHNV and CDR2 is YYDKDF in the germline V gene (reference sequence). The CDR3 loop is CATSRGAGESQPQHF. The DNA for the CDR3 is TGTGCCACCAGCAGAGGAGCAGGGGAGTCTCAGCCCCAGCATTTT.